This is a list of T cell receptor beta chains from one sample in a study of blood T cell repertoires in COVID-19. Using immunoSEQ multiplex PCR, the repertoire was profiled, and TCRdb retains in-frame clones only, with some absent. The table lists a few hundred thousand clones, approximately 86% of them singletons. The sequencing input was PBMCs or T cells enriched from blood (not recorded which). These receptors all stem from a man in his late teens or twenties with acute COVID-19. CDR3s include the opening cysteine and the closing phenylalanine or tryptophan. The order of the fields is D gene, J gene, clone size, CDR3 length, V gene, CDR3 protein, CDR3 DNA. A D gene is named only where the DNA matches it firmly. Some rows mark clone size as missing; the rest say once, few, many or name a class of expanded clone.

. TRBJ1-2 . 15 TRBV6-5 CASSYRDTGAYGYTF TGTGCCAGCAGTTATAGGGACACCGGCGCCTATGGCTACACCTTC
. TRBJ2-7 . 13 TRBV9 CASSVGGSYEQYF TGTGCCAGCAGCGTGGGAGGCTCCTACGAGCAGTACTTC
. TRBJ1-5 . 15 TRBV5-1 CASRWDFDSNQPQHF TGCGCCAGCAGATGGGACTTTGATAGCAATCAGCCCCAGCATTTT
. TRBJ1-3 . 13 TRBV5-5 CASSLTAGNTIYF TGTGCCAGCAGCTTAACAGCTGGAAACACCATATATTTT
. TRBJ2-7 . 13 TRBV30 CAWSVAPGYEQYF TGTGCCTGGAGCGTCGCCCCGGGCTACGAGCAGTACTTC
. TRBJ2-2 . 12 TRBV19 CASSSVPGELFF TGTGCCAGTTCGTCGGTGCCCGGGGAGCTGTTTTTT
TRBD1 TRBJ2-6 once 18 TRBV4-2 CASSQGGTGVSGANVLTF TGTGCCAGCAGCCAAGGGGGGACAGGGGTCTCTGGGGCCAACGTCCTGACTTTC
. TRBJ2-3 . 13 TRBV18 CASQPGVKDTQYF TGTGCCAGTCAACCGGGTGTGAAGGATACGCAGTATTTT
TRBD2 TRBJ2-7 . 16 TRBV9 CASSVVFRTSGYEQYF TGTGCCAGCAGCGTAGTCTTCCGGACTAGCGGCTACGAGCAGTACTTC
TRBD1 TRBJ2-7 . 14 TRBV28 CASTRDRFSYEQYF TGTGCCAGCACTAGGGACAGATTCTCCTACGAGCAGTACTTC
TRBD2 TRBJ2-7 . 15 TRBV27 CASSLGPGGSYEQYF TGTGCCAGCAGTTTGGGACCGGGGGGTTCCTACGAGCAGTACTTC
TRBD2 TRBJ2-7 . 17 TRBV10-3 CAISELAGTTDVYEQYF TGTGCCATCAGTGAGTTAGCGGGGACTACCGACGTTTACGAGCAGTACTTC
TRBD1 TRBJ1-2 . 16 TRBV6-5 CASSYSSGGRYYGYTF TGTGCCAGCAGTTACTCATCAGGGGGCCGGTACTATGGCTACACCTTC
TRBD1 TRBJ2-7 . 15 TRBV24-1 CATSDSWTGGHEQYF TGTGCCACCAGTGATTCGTGGACAGGGGGCCACGAGCAGTACTTC
TRBD1 TRBJ1-5 . 14 TRBV6-1 CASSDRTGSQPQHF TGTGCCAGCAGTGATCGGACAGGGAGTCAGCCCCAGCATTTT
TRBD2 TRBJ2-7 . 16 TRBV4-2 CASSQGAGARGEEQYF TGTGCCAGCAGCCAAGGAGCGGGGGCCCGAGGGGAGGAGCAGTACTTC
. TRBJ2-1 . 17 TRBV7-6 CASSFPPERKSYNEQFF TGTGCCAGCAGCTTCCCCCCCGAGCGCAAGTCCTACAATGAGCAGTTCTTC
. TRBJ2-7 . 14 TRBV19 CASKGPGAADEQYF TGTGCCAGTAAGGGCCCGGGAGCCGCCGACGAGCAGTACTTC
. TRBJ1-5 . 14 TRBV30 CAWSALGVNQPQHF TGTGCCTGGAGTGCCCTAGGGGTAAATCAGCCCCAGCATTTT
. TRBJ2-3 . 13 TRBV7-8 CASSLDYTDTQYF TGTGCCAGCAGCCTCGACTACACAGATACGCAGTATTTT
TRBD2 TRBJ2-2 few 15 TRBV7-9 CASSLTGGDTGELFF TGTGCCAGCAGCTTAACGGGAGGGGACACCGGGGAGCTGTTTTTT
TRBD2 TRBJ2-1 . 13 TRBV10-3 CALMGTSTNEQFF TGTGCCCTCATGGGGACTAGCACGAATGAGCAGTTCTTC
. TRBJ1-1 once 14 TRBV19 CASSSTGGGTEAFF TGTGCCAGTAGTTCAACAGGTGGGGGGACTGAAGCTTTCTTT
TRBD2 TRBJ2-3 . 16 TRBV28 CASSPGTSGITDTQYF TGTGCCAGCAGCCCAGGGACTAGCGGAATCACAGATACGCAGTATTTT
. TRBJ1-5 . 14 TRBV3-1/TRBV3-2 CASSQGASNQPQHF TGTGCCAGCAGCCAAGGGGCTAGCAATCAGCCCCAGCATTTT
TRBD1 TRBJ1-1 . 13 TRBV19 CASRQGAYAEAFF TGTGCCAGCAGACAGGGGGCTTACGCTGAAGCTTTCTTT
TRBD2 TRBJ2-2 . 19 TRBV11-2 CASRRLAGGRTKGTGELFF TGTGCCAGCAGAAGACTAGCGGGAGGACGAACAAAAGGCACCGGGGAGCTGTTTTTT
. TRBJ1-3 . 16 TRBV7-3 CASSLTPRDSGNTIYF TGTGCCAGCAGCTTAACGCCGAGAGACTCTGGAAACACCATATATTTT
. TRBJ1-5 . 14 TRBV4-1 CASSLQEANQPQHF TGCGCCAGCAGCCTCCAAGAAGCCAATCAGCCCCAGCATTTT
. TRBJ2-1 once 15 TRBV2 CASYERDMHNEEQFF TGTGCCAGCTATGAGCGGGACATGCACAATGAAGAGCAGTTCTTC
TRBD1 TRBJ1-2 . 15 TRBV2 CASCWAGQNNYGYTF TGTGCCAGCTGTTGGGCGGGACAGAATAACTATGGCTACACCTTC
. TRBJ1-3 . 13 TRBV6-5 CASTDFSGNTIYF TGTGCCAGCACGGACTTCTCAGGAAACACCATATATTTT
TRBD1 TRBJ1-6 . 15 TRBV4-3 CASSAYRDRNSPLHF TGCGCCAGCAGCGCTTACCGGGACAGGAATTCACCCCTCCACTTT
. TRBJ1-3 few 12 TRBV28 CASSLAGNTIYF TGTGCCAGCAGTTTGGCCGGAAACACCATATATTTT
. TRBJ2-1 . 13 TRBV29-1 CSVEEPGWDEQFF TGCAGCGTTGAAGAACCAGGGTGGGATGAGCAGTTCTTC
. TRBJ1-1 . 13 TRBV29-1 CSALGGPNTEAFF TGCAGCGCACTAGGCGGACCGAACACTGAAGCTTTCTTT
. TRBJ2-2 . 14 TRBV7-9 CASSLDTTGGELFF TGTGCCAGCAGCCTCGATACAACAGGCGGGGAGCTGTTTTTT
TRBD1 TRBJ2-7 . 14 TRBV19 CASSLQGSLYEQYF TGTGCCAGTAGTCTACAGGGGTCCCTCTACGAGCAGTACTTC
TRBD1 TRBJ1-5 . 16 TRBV5-6 CASSPGGTGVGQPQHF TGTGCCAGCAGCCCCGGCGGCACAGGGGTCGGTCAGCCCCAGCATTTT
. TRBJ1-4 . 15 TRBV4-3 CASSQGTGTNEKLFF TGCGCCAGCAGCCAAGGTACAGGGACTAATGAAAAACTGTTTTTT
. TRBJ2-1 . 11 TRBV27 CASSGYGEQFF TGTGCCAGCTCAGGGTATGGTGAGCAGTTCTTC
TRBD1 TRBJ1-2 . 15 TRBV7-9 CASSFPGQGLDGYTF TGTGCCAGCAGCTTCCCGGGACAGGGCCTCGATGGCTACACCTTC
. TRBJ1-6 . 16 TRBV5-1 CASSPDLQANNSPLHF TGCGCCAGCAGCCCCGACCTCCAGGCTAATAATTCACCCCTCCACTTT
TRBD2 TRBJ2-7 . 14 TRBV27 CASSFSGLAYEQYF TGTGCCAGCAGTTTTTCGGGACTAGCGTACGAGCAGTACTTC
. TRBJ2-3 . 13 TRBV29-1 CSVEPTATDTQYF TGCAGCGTTGAACCTACAGCTACAGATACGCAGTATTTT
. TRBJ2-7 . 13 TRBV27 CASSLSDNYEQYF TGTGCCAGCAGTTTATCCGACAACTACGAGCAGTACTTC